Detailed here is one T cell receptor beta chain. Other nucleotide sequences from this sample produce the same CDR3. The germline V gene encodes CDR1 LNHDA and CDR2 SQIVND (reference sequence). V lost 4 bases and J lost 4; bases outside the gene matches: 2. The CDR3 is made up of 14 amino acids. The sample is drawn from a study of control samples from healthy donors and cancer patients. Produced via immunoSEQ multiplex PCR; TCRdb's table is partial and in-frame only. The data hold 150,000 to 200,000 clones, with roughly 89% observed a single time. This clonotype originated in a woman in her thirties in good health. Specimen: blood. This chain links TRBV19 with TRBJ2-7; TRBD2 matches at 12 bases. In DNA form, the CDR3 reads TGTGCCAGTAGTACTAGCGGGGGGGCTTACGAGCAGTACTTC. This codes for CASSTSGGAYEQYF.